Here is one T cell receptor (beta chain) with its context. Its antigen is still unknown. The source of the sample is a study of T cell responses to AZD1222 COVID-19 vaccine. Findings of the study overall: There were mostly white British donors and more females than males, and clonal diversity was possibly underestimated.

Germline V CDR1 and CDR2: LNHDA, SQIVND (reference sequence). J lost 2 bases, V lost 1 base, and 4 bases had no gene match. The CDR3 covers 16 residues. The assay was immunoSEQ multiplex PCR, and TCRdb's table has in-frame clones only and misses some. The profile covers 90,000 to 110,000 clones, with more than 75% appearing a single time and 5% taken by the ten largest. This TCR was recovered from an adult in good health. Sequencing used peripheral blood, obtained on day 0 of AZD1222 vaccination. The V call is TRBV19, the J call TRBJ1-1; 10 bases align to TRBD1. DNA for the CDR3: TGTGCCAGTAGTATAGGAAGACAGGGGGCCAACACTGAAGCTTTCTTT. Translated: CASSIGRQGANTEAFF.